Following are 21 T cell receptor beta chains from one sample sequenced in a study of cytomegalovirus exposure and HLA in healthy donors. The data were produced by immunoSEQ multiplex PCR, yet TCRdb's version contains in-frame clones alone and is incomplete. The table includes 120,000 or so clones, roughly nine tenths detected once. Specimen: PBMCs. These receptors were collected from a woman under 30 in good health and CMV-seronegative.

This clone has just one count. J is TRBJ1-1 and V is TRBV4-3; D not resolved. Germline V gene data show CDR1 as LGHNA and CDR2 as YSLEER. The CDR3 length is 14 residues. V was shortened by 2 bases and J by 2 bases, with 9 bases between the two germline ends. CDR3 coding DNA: TGCGCCAGCAGCCAACTTTCAGGTAACACTGAAGCTTTCTTT. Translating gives CASSQLSGNTEAFF.

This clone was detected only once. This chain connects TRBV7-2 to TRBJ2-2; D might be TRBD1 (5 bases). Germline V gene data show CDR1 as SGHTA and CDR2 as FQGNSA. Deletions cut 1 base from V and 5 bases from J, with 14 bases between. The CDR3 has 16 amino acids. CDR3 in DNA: TGTGCCAGCAGCTTAGACCCAATAGGGGTGACCGGGGAGCTGTTTTTT. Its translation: CASSLDPIGVTGELFF.

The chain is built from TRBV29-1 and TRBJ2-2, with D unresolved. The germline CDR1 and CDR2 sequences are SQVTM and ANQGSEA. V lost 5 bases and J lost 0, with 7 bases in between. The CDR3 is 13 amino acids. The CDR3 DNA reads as TGCAGCGTTTTCCCGGCGAACACCGGGGAGCTGTTTTTT. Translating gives CSVFPANTGELFF.

In nucleotides, the CDR3 is TGTGCCAGCAGTACTACAGGGGAAATCCCCTACGAGCAGTACGTC. This translates into CASSTTGEIPYEQYV. This chain connects TRBV28 to TRBJ2-7; 7 bases fit TRBD1. V trimming: 5 bases; J trimming: 2 bases; junction bases outside the gene matches: 9. Per germline, CDR1 MDHEN and CDR2 SYDVKM. The CDR3 totals 15 residues.

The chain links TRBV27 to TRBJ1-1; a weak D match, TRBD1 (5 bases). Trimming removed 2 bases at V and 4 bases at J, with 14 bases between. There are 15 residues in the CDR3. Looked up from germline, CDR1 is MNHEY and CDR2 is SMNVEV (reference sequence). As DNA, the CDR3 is TGTGCCAGCAGTTTAAGCAGGGCCTTGATCACTGAAGCTTTCTTT. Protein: CASSLSRALITEAFF.

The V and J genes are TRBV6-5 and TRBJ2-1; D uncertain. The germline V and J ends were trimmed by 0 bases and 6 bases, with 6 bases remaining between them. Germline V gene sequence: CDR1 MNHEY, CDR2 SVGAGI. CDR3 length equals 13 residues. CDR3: CASSYSSTNEQFF. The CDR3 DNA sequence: TGTGCCAGCAGTTACTCTAGTACCAATGAGCAGTTCTTC.

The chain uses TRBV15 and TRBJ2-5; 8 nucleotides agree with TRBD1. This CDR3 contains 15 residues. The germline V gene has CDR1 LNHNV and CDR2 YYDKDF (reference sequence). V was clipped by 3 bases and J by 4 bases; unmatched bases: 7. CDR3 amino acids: CATSRNLGQGETQYF. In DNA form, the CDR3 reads TGTGCCACCAGCAGGAATCTAGGACAGGGAGAGACCCAGTACTTC.

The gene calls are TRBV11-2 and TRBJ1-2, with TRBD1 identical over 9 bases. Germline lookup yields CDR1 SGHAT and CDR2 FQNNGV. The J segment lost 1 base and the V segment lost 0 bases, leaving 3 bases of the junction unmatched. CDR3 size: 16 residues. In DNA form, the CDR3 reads TGTGCCAGCAGCTTAGATACGGGACAGGGTAACTATGGCTACACCTTC. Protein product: CASSLDTGQGNYGYTF.

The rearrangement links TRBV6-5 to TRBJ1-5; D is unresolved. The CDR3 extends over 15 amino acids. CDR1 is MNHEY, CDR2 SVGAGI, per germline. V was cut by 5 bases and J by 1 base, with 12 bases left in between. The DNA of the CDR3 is TGTGCCAGCAGTCCCCGACAATTGAGCAATCAGCCCCAGCATTTT. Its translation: CASSPRQLSNQPQHF.

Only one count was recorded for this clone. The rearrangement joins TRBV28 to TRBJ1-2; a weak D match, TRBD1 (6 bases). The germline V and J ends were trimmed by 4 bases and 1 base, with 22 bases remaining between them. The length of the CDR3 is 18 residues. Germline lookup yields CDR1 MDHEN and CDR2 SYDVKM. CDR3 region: CASSSSDSSPTDNYGYTF. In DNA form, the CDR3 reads TGTGCCAGCAGTTCCTCGGACAGTTCTCCAACAGATAACTATGGCTACACCTTC.

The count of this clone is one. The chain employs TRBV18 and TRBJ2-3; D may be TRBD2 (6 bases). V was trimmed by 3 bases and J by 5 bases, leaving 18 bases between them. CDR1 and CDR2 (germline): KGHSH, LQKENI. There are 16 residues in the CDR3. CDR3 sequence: CASSPIASGSGDTQYF. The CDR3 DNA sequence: TGTGCCAGCTCACCGATAGCATCCGGGAGTGGAGATACGCAGTATTTT. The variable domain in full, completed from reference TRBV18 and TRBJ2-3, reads NAGVMQNPRHLVRRRGQEARLRCSPMKGHSHVYWYRQLPEEGLKFMVYLQKENIIDESGMPKERFSAEFPKEGPSILRIQQVVRGDSAAYFCASSPIASGSGDTQYFGPGTRLTVL.

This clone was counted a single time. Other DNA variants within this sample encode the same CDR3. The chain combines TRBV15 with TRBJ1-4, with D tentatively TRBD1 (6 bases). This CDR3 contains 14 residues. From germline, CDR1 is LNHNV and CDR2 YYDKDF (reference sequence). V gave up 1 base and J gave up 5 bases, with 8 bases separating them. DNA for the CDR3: TGTGCCACCAGCAGAGGCCAGGGGAATGAAAAACTGTTTTTT. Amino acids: CATSRGQGNEKLFF. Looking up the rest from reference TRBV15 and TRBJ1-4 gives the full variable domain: DAMVIQNPRYQVTQFGKPVTLSCSQTLNHNVMYWYQQKSSQAPKLLFHYYDKDFNNEADTPDNFQSRRPNTSFCFLDIRSPGLGDTAMYLCATSRGQGNEKLFFGSGTQLSVL.

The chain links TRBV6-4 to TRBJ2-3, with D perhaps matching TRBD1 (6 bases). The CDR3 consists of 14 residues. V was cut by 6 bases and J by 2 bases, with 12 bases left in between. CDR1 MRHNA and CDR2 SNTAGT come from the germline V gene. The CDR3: CASSAGDDTDTQYF. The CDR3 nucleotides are TGTGCCAGCAGCGCAGGGGACGACACAGATACGCAGTATTTT.

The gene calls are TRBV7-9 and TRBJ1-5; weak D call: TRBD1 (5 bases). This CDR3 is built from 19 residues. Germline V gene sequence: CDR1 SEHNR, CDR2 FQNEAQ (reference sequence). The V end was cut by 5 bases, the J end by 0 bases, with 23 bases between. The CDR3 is CASSTYVGEGSYSNQPQHF. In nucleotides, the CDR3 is TGTGCCAGCAGCACCTATGTGGGGGAGGGGTCATATAGCAATCAGCCCCAGCATTTT.

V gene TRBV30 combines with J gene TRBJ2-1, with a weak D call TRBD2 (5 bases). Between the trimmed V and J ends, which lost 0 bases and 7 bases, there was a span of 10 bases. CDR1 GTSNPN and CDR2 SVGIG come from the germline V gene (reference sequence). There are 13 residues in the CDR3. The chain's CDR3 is CAWSVRLANEQFF. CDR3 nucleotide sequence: TGTGCCTGGAGTGTACGTCTAGCTAATGAGCAGTTCTTC.

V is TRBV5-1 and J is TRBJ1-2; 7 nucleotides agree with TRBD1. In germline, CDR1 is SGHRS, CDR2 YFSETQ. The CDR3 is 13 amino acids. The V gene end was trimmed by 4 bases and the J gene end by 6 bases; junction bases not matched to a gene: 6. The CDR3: CASSLPGTDGYTF. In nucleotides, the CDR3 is TGCGCCAGCAGCCTCCCCGGGACAGATGGCTACACCTTC.

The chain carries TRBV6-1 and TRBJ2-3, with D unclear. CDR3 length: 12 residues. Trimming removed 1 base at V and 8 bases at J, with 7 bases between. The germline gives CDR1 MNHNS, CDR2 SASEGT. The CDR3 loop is CASSEGPPTQYF. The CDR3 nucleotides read TGTGCCAGCAGTGAAGGGCCTCCTACGCAGTATTTT.

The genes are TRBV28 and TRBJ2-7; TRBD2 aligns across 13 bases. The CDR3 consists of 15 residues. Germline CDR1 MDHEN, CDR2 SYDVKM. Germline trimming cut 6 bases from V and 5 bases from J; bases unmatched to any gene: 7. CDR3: CASRLGLAGAHEQYF. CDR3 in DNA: TGTGCCAGCAGACTCGGACTAGCGGGAGCCCACGAGCAGTACTTC.

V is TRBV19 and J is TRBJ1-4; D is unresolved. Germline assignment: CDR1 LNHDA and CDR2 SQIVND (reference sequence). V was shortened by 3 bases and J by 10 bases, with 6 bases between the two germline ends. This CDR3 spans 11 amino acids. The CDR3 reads CASSMAGKLFF. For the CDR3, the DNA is TGTGCCAGTAGTATGGCGGGAAAACTGTTTTTT.

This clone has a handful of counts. The CDR3 protein is CASTREGSTNEQFF. CDR3 coding DNA: TGTGCCAGCACACGCGAGGGTAGTACCAATGAGCAGTTCTTC. The J gene is TRBJ2-1, the V gene TRBV28, with a possible D match to TRBD2 (5 bases). This CDR3 is 14 amino acids long. The germline V gene encodes CDR1 MDHEN and CDR2 SYDVKM. V lost 7 bases and J 6 bases, leaving 16 bases between the germline ends.

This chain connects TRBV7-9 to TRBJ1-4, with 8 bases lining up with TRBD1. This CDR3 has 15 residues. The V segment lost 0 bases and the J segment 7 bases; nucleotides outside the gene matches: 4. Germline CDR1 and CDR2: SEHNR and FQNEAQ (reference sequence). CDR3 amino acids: CASSLAQGAGEKLFF. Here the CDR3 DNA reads TGTGCCAGCAGCTTAGCGCAGGGGGCGGGTGAAAAACTGTTTTTT.